The clone carrying this TCR beta chain came up many times. The antigen remains unidentified. The data are from a study of T cells in Graves' hyperthyroidism and ophthalmopathy. Study information: At initial diagnosis, before any treatment had begun, peripheral blood was obtained.

CDR1 and CDR2 (germline): MNHNS, SASEGT. Trimming shortened V by 10 bases and J by 0 bases, and 15 bases separated the two germline ends. The CDR3 loop spans 14 amino acids. Study-level points and caveats: Most expanded thyroid clonotypes above 0.001 also appeared in blood.

Amplified TCR beta CDR3 regions came from RNA transcripts. When the TCR CDR3 underwent first-round RT-PCR, the HTBI primer set was used. TCRdb independently ran MiXCR on the multiplex PCR reads; one entry per CDR3 protein. The sample shows approximately 400,000 distinct CDR3 sequences, 19% of them seen only once. Over 18 months, lack of ophthalmopathy progression marked Graves' hyperthyroidism as stable. Each 10 ml fresh peripheral blood draw supplied the PBMCs. This TCR came from a woman in her late teens or twenties with Graves' hyperthyroidism. V gene TRBV6-1 combines with J gene TRBJ1-1; D gene ambiguous. Sample: blood. CDR3 sequence reads: CATRLDEMNTEAFF. CDR3 nucleotides: TGTGCCACCAGACTTGACGAGATGAACACTGAAGCTTTCTTT.